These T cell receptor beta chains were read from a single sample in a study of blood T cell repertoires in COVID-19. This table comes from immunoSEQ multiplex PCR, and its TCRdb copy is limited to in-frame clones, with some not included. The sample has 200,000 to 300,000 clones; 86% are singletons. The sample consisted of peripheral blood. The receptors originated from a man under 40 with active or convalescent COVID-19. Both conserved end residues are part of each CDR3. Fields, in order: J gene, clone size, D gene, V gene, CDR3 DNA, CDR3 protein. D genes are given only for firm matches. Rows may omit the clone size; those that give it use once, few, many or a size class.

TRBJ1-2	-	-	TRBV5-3	TGTGCCAGAAGGGCTAGACAGGAGTCAGGCTATGGCTACACCTTC	CARRARQESGYGYTF
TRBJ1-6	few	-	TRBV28	TGTGCCAGCAGTTTCCCCAGCGGGGGTTCACCCCTCCACTTT	CASSFPSGGSPLHF
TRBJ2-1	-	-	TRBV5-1	TGCGCCAGCAGCTTGTGGGGAGACTCCTACAATGAGCAGTTCTTC	CASSLWGDSYNEQFF
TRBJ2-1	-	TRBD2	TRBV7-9	TGTGCCAGCAGCTCGGGACTAGCGGGGTTCAATGAGCAGTTCTTC	CASSSGLAGFNEQFF
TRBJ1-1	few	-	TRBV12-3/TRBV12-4	TGTGCCAGCAGTTTACAGGGAGGCACTGAAGCTTTCTTT	CASSLQGGTEAFF
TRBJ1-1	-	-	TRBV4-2	TGTGCCAGCAGCCAAGTCGGGGGAAATGAAAATGAAGCTTTCTTT	CASSQVGGNENEAFF
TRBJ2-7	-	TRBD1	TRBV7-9	TGTGCCAGCAGCTTAGGACCCGGGACAGGCAAGTACTTC	CASSLGPGTGKYF
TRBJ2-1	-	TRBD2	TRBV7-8	TGTGCCAGCAGCTTAGCCCTCCGAGGGGCGGGGGGTCCTAGTTCCTACAATGAGCAGTTCTTC	CASSLALRGAGGPSSYNEQFF
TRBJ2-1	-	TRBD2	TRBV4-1	TGCGCCAGCAGCCCCCAAATACTAGCGGGGGGCCCAATTGAGCAGTTCTTC	CASSPQILAGGPIEQFF
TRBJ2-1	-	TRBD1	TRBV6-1	TGTGCCAGCAGTGAAGACGGGACAGGATACAATGAGCAGTTCTTC	CASSEDGTGYNEQFF
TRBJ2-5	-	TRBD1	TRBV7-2	TGTGCCAGCAGCCCCGGGACAGGGGGTCAAATGGGGACCCAGTACTTC	CASSPGTGGQMGTQYF
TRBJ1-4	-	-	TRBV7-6	TGTGCCAGCAGCTTGGGAGAGGGATTGGGAAATGAAAAACTGTTTTTT	CASSLGEGLGNEKLFF
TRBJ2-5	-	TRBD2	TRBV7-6	TGTGCCAGCAGCTCCCCCCGGGCGGGGGAAGAGACCCAGTACTTC	CASSSPRAGEETQYF
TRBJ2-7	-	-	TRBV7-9	TGTGCCAGCAGCCTGTCGGGACTGACCAATATCTACGAGCAGTACTTC	CASSLSGLTNIYEQYF
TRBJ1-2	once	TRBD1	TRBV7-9	TGTGCCAGCAGCCCGGTCGGGACAGGGCCCTATGGCTACACCTTC	CASSPVGTGPYGYTF
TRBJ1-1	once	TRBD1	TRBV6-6	TGTGCCAGCAGTTTCGCGGGGACAGGGGCTGGAACGGAAGCTTTCTTT	CASSFAGTGAGTEAFF
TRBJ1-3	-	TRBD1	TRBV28	TGTGCCAGCAGTACCGGGGACAGGGTTGCTGGAAACACCATATATTTT	CASSTGDRVAGNTIYF
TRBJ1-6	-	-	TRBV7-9	TGTGCCAGCAACAGTGACTCCTATAATTCACCCCTCCACTTT	CASNSDSYNSPLHF
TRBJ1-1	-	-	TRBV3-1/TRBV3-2	TGTGCCAGCAGCACCCGGGCGGGGGGCACTGAAGCTTTCTTT	CASSTRAGGTEAFF
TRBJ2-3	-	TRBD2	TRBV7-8	TGTGCCAGCAGCTTAGTAGTGGGGACTAGCGGGATCCGATCAGCTAGCACAGATACGCAGTATTTT	CASSLVVGTSGIRSASTDTQYF
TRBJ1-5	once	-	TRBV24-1	TGTGCCCCCCGCGGTCACTATAGCAATCAGCCCCAGCATTTT	CAPRGHYSNQPQHF
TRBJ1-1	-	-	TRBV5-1	TGCGCCAGCAGCTTGGAGGGAGCTGAAGCTTTCTTT	CASSLEGAEAFF
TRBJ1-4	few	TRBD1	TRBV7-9	TGTGCCAGCAGCTTGCCGACAGGGGGCTCTGAAAAACTGTTTTTT	CASSLPTGGSEKLFF
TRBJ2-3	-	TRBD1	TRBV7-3	TGTGCCAGCAGCTTAACTCAGGGGGCGAAAAACACAGATACGCAGTATTTT	CASSLTQGAKNTDTQYF
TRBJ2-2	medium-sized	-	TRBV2	TGTGCCAGCAGCTCTTATTCTATGGAGCTGTTTTTT	CASSSYSMELFF
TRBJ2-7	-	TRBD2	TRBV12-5	TGTGCTAGTGGTTTGGGACCCGGGGCTAGCGGGGTGATAATTGTCTACGAGCAGTACTTC	CASGLGPGASGVIIVYEQYF